The subject of this entry is one T cell receptor beta chain. The ends were cut back, 7 bases at V and 2 bases at J, with 14 bases in the middle. CDR3 length: 15 amino acids. CDR1 and CDR2 from the germline V gene are LNHDA and SQIVND (reference sequence). The record originates from a study of blood T cell repertoires in COVID-19. Produced via immunoSEQ multiplex PCR; TCRdb's table is partial and in-frame only. The sample yields some 42,000 clones, 85% seen once. The receptor was isolated from a man in his fifties with active COVID-19. The sample consisted of peripheral blood. This rearrangement joins TRBV19 to TRBJ2-2; possibly TRBD2 for D (6 bases). The CDR3 coding sequence is TGTGCCAGTAATCGGGGGAGTTTCAACACCGGGGAGCTGTTTTTT. It yields the protein CASNRGSFNTGELFF.